Shown below are 16 T cell receptor beta chains from a single sample sequenced in a study of blood T cell repertoires in COVID-19. TCRdb keeps only in-frame clones here, not all; method: immunoSEQ multiplex PCR. The repertoire consists of about 230,000 clones, with over 80% occurring once and the leading ten covering 27%. The sample comprised peripheral blood. These receptor sequences come from a man aged 35 to 55 with acute or convalescent COVID-19.

The genes are TRBV6-5 and TRBJ2-7; weak D call: TRBD2 (6 bases). V was shortened by 10 bases and J by 4 bases, with 23 bases between the two germline ends. CDR1 and CDR2 (germline): MNHEY, SVGAGI. CDR3 length: 15 residues. The chain's CDR3 is CATKSAGFESYEQYF. The CDR3 nucleotides are TGTGCCACTAAGAGTGCGGGGTTCGAGTCATACGAGCAGTACTTC.

The chain employs TRBV19 and TRBJ1-5, with 9 positions matching TRBD1. This CDR3 spans 16 amino acids. Germline lookup yields CDR1 LNHDA and CDR2 SQIVND (reference sequence). The trim removed 2 bases at V and 4 bases at J, leaving 6 bases unmatched. This chain's CDR3 is CASSISGGTGNQPQHF. The CDR3 DNA reads as TGTGCCAGTAGTATATCGGGGGGGACAGGGAATCAGCCCCAGCATTTT.

The chain recombines TRBV11-3 with TRBJ2-6, with D possibly TRBD2 on 7 matching bases. The ends were cut back, 0 bases at V and 0 bases at J, with 18 bases in the middle. The CDR3 runs 20 residues. Germline CDR1 is SGHNT and CDR2 is YENEEA. CDR3 nucleotide sequence: TGTGCCAGCAGCTTAGACGCACGGGGGGCGCCGGGCTCTGGGGCCAACGTCCTGACTTTC. Translation: CASSLDARGAPGSGANVLTF.

The chain employs TRBV7-9 and TRBJ1-1; D gene ambiguous. The germline CDR1 and CDR2 sequences are SEHNR and FQNEAQ (reference sequence). V was clipped by 6 bases and J by 4 bases, with 12 bases between them. CDR3 length equals 13 residues. CDR3 bases: TGTGCCAGCAGTCGTAAGGAGCGCACTGAAGCTTTCTTT. Its protein product is CASSRKERTEAFF.

This clone occurred a few times. CDR3: CASTDSLIIYGYTF. CDR3 coding DNA: TGTGCCAGCACCGACAGCTTAATAATCTATGGCTACACCTTC. The V and J genes are TRBV6-5 and TRBJ1-2; D is perhaps TRBD1 (5 bases). This CDR3 comprises 14 residues. Per germline, CDR1 MNHEY and CDR2 SVGAGI. V lost 7 bases and J lost 4, with 16 bases in between.

This clone was detected ten times or more. V gene TRBV9 combines with J gene TRBJ1-3; D is perhaps TRBD1 (5 bases). The CDR3 runs 15 residues. Germline assignment: CDR1 SGDLS and CDR2 YYNGEE. V gave up 4 bases and J gave up 0 bases, with 11 bases separating them. The CDR3 loop reads CASSPGADSGNTIYF. CDR3 nucleotides: TGTGCCAGCAGCCCTGGGGCAGACTCTGGAAACACCATATATTTT.

CDR3 in amino acids: CASSFGQGGINEQFF. The CDR3 DNA sequence: TGTGCCAGCAGCTTTGGGCAGGGGGGAATCAATGAGCAGTTCTTC. The J gene is TRBJ2-1, the V gene TRBV11-1; a possible D gene is TRBD1 (7 bases). This CDR3 comprises 15 residues. Germline lookup yields CDR1 SGHAT and CDR2 FQDESV (reference sequence). The V gene lost 3 bases and the J gene lost 6 bases, with 15 bases spanning the gap.

The chain links TRBV2 to TRBJ1-2, with a weak D call TRBD1 (5 bases). The CDR3 is made up of 13 amino acids. The germline V and J ends were trimmed by 7 bases and 3 bases, with 12 bases remaining between them. CDR1 is SNHLY and CDR2 is FYNNEI in the germline V gene. Written as DNA, the CDR3 is TGTGCCAGCAAGGAGGGGTTTTACTATGGCTACACCTTC. Amino acids: CASKEGFYYGYTF.

V and J are TRBV4-2 and TRBJ1-1; 8 nucleotides agree with TRBD1. Germline V gene sequence: CDR1 LGHNA, CDR2 YNFKEQ. The CDR3 extends over 16 amino acids. V was clipped by 4 bases and J by 0 bases; unmatched bases: 7. The CDR3 nucleotides read TGTGCCAGCAGCCTAACAGGGGGGACCATGAACACTGAAGCTTTCTTT. Translated: CASSLTGGTMNTEAFF.

The chain joins TRBV12-5 to TRBJ1-1, with 7 bases fitting TRBD1. Germline V lookup: CDR1 LGHNT, CDR2 FRNRAP. V trimming: 4 bases; J trimming: 3 bases; junction bases outside the gene matches: 5. The CDR3 is 14 residues long. The DNA of the CDR3 is TGTGCTAGTGGTTCGTGGACAGGAGACACTGAAGCTTTCTTT. Translating it yields CASGSWTGDTEAFF.

This chain joins TRBV19 and TRBJ2-2, with 10 bases that match TRBD2. This CDR3 contains 15 residues. V was pared by 5 bases and J by 6 bases, with 6 bases of the junction left unmatched. The germline V gene has CDR1 LNHDA and CDR2 SQIVND (reference sequence). CDR3 loop: CASSPSSGRAGELFF. CDR3 in DNA: TGTGCCAGTAGTCCCAGCAGCGGGAGGGCCGGGGAGCTGTTTTTT. Filled out from reference TRBV19 and TRBJ2-2, the complete variable domain reads DGGITQSPKYLFRKEGQNVTLSCEQNLNHDAMYWYRQDPGQGLRLIYYSQIVNDFQKGDIAEGYSVSREKKESFPLTVTSAQKNPTAFYLCASSPSSGRAGELFFGEGSRLTVL.

V gene TRBV7-2 combines with J gene TRBJ2-7; D possibly corresponds to TRBD2 (6 bases). V gave up 5 bases and J gave up 3 bases, with 14 bases separating them. Germline CDR1 SGHTA, CDR2 FQGNSA. The CDR3 spans 14 residues. CDR3 nucleotide sequence: TGTGCCAGCAGCCCTCAAGCGGGCCTCTACGAGCAGTACTTC. Protein product: CASSPQAGLYEQYF.

This chain uses TRBV11-3 with TRBJ2-7; 7 bases match TRBD2. Germline CDR1 is SGHNT and CDR2 is YENEEA. Trimming cost V 5 bases and J 3 bases; bases outside gene matches: 16. The CDR3 is 17 residues long. The CDR3: CASSAHVFLLADYEQYF. As DNA, the CDR3 is TGTGCCAGCAGCGCCCACGTATTTCTTCTAGCGGACTACGAGCAGTACTTC.

The chain joins TRBV29-1 to TRBJ2-1; a possible D gene is TRBD2 (5 bases). Trimming took off 1 base at V and 7 bases at J, with 14 bases between the two ends. This CDR3 region has 14 residues. Germline V lookup: CDR1 SQVTM, CDR2 ANQGSEA. For the CDR3, the DNA is TGCAGCGTTGAAGTCCCGCGGGCTCGTAATGAGCAGTTCTTC. This sequence encodes CSVEVPRARNEQFF.

CDR3 in amino acids: CASSTPEGETQYF. CDR3 nucleotide sequence: TGCGCCAGCAGCACCCCGGAGGGGGAGACCCAGTACTTC. The J gene is TRBJ2-5, the V gene TRBV5-1; D perhaps matches TRBD2 (6 bases). This CDR3 region has 13 residues. The V gene's germline CDR1 is SGHRS and CDR2 YFSETQ. Trimming stripped 4 bases from V and 5 bases from J, with 12 bases between.

The rearrangement links TRBV5-8 to TRBJ1-5; no clear D. The length of the CDR3 is 15 residues. Germline loops: CDR1 SGHTS, CDR2 YDEGEE. V lost 0 bases, J lost 1 base, and 8 bases lay in between. CDR3 loop: CASSLDVQSNQPQHF. CDR3 DNA sequence: TGTGCCAGCAGCTTGGACGTACAGAGCAATCAGCCCCAGCATTTT.